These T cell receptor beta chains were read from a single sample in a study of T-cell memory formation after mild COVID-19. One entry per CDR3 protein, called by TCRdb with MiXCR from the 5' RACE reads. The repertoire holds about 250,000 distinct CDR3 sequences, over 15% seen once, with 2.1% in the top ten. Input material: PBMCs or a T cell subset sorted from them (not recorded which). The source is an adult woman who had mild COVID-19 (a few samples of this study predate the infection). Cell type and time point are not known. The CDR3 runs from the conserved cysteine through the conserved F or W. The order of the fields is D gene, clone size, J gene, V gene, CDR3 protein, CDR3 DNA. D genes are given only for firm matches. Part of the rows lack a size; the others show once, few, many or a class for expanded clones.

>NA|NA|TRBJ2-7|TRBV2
CASLRGSYEQYF
TGTGCCAGCCTCCGGGGCTCCTACGAGCAGTACTTC
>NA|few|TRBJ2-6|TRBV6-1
CASRDGGSGANVLTF
TGTGCCAGCAGGGACGGGGGCTCTGGGGCCAACGTCCTGACTTTC
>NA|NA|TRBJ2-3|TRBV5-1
CASSLVEGRTDTQYF
TGCGCCAGCAGCTTGGTAGAGGGGCGCACAGATACGCAGTATTTT
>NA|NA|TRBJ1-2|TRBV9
CASSLDRTNYGYTF
TGTGCCAGCAGCCTCGACAGAACTAACTATGGCTACACCTTC
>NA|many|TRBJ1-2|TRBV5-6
CASSLIGMDYGYTF
TGTGCCAGCAGCCTCATAGGGATGGACTATGGCTACACCTTC
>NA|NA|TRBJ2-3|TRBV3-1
CASSRRTDTQYF
TGTGCCAGCAGCCGGCGCACAGATACGCAGTATTTT
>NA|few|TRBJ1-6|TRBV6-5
CASSRTENNSPLHF
TGTGCCAGCAGTCGGACAGAGAATAATTCACCCCTCCACTTT
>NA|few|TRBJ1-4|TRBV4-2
CASSSPLGGMANEKLFF
TGTGCCAGCAGTTCCCCCTTGGGGGGCATGGCTAATGAAAAACTGTTTTTT
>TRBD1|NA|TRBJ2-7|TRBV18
CASSHGQGVYEQYF
TGTGCCAGCTCGCATGGACAGGGGGTTTACGAGCAGTACTTC
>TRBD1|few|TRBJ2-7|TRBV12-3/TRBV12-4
CASGTDRGGNEQYF
TGTGCCAGCGGGACCGACAGGGGGGGAAACGAGCAGTACTTC
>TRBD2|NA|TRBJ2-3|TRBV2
CASSGGLVRSDTQYF
TGTGCCAGCAGTGGGGGACTAGTTAGGTCAGATACGCAGTATTTT
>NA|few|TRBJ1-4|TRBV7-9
CASSLYEKLFF
TGTGCCAGCAGCTTATATGAAAAACTGTTTTTT
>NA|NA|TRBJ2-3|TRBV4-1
CASSPMFGTDTQYF
TGCGCCAGCAGCCCTATGTTTGGCACAGATACGCAGTATTTT
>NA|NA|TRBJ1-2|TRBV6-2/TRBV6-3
CASSSLTGQRSYGYTF
TGTGCCAGCAGCAGCCTGACAGGCCAGAGGTCGTATGGCTACACCTTC
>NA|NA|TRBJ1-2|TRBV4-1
CASSQGTANYGYTF
TGCGCCAGCAGCCAAGGGACAGCAAACTATGGCTACACCTTC
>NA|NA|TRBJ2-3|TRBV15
CATSRDTTDTQYF
TGTGCCACCAGCAGAGACACCACAGATACGCAGTATTTT
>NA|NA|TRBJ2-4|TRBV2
CASTQRKNIQYF
TGTGCCAGCACGCAGCGGAAAAACATTCAGTACTTC
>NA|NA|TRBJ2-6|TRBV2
CASSIANVLTF
TGTGCCAGCAGTATAGCCAACGTCCTGACTTTC
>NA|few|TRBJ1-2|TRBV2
CASSVTGRGYTF
TGTGCCAGCAGTGTGACAGGCCGTGGCTACACCTTC
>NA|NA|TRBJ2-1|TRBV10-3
CAISESISSSQFF
TGTGCCATCAGTGAGTCGATTAGCTCTTCGCAGTTCTTC
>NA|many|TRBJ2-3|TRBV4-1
CASSQTASTDTQYF
TGCGCCAGCAGCCAAACCGCTAGCACAGATACGCAGTATTTT
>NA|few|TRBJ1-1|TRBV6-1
CASSEGSRGNTEAFF
TGTGCCAGCAGTGAAGGGAGCAGGGGGAACACTGAAGCTTTCTTT
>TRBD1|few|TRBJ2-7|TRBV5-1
CASSLGGQGFREQYF
TGCGCCAGCAGCTTGGGTGGACAGGGTTTCCGCGAGCAGTACTTC
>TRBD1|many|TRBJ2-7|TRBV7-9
CASSLVGQGIREQYF
TGTGCCAGCAGCTTAGTCGGACAGGGTATCCGCGAGCAGTACTTC
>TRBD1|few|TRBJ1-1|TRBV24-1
CATRGQGADTEAFF
TGTGCCACCAGGGGACAGGGGGCAGACACTGAAGCTTTCTTT
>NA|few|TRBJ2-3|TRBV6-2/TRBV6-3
CASSSVLSYSTDTQYF
TGTGCCAGCAGTTCCGTACTAAGCTATAGCACAGATACGCAGTATTTT
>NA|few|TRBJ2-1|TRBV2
CASSENWRGEQFF
TGTGCCAGCAGTGAAAACTGGCGGGGTGAGCAGTTCTTC
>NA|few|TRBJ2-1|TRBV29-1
CSVEARIYNEQFF
TGCAGCGTTGAGGCACGGATTTACAATGAGCAGTTCTTC
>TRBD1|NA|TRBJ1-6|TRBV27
CASSWDRSNSPLHF
TGTGCCAGCAGTTGGGACAGGTCCAATTCACCCCTCCACTTT
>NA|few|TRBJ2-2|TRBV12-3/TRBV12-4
CASSLPGAPGTGELFF
TGTGCCAGCAGTTTACCCGGGGCCCCAGGCACCGGGGAGCTGTTTTTT
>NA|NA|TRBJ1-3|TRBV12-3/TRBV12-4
CASSLTQNIGNTIYF
TGTGCCAGCAGTTTAACACAGAATATTGGAAACACCATATATTTT
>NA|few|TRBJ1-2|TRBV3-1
CASSQGAGAADTF
TGTGCCAGCAGCCAAGGTGCGGGGGCAGCGGACACCTTC
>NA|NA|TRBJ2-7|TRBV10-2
CASSGSSWYF
TGCGCCAGCAGCGGGTCTAGTTGGTACTTC
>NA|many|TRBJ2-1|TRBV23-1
CASSQPNFSSTNNNNEQFF
TGCGCCAGCAGTCAACCGAACTTCTCGTCCACGAATAACAACAATGAGCAGTTCTTC
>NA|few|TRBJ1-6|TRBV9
CASSVDGVSPLHF
TGTGCCAGCAGCGTAGACGGGGTATCACCCCTCCACTTT
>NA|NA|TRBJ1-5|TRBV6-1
CASSDPLPQHF
TGTGCCAGCAGTGACCCGTTGCCCCAGCATTTT
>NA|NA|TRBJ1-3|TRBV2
CASSGGSILGNTIYF
TGTGCCAGCAGTGGGGGCAGCATACTTGGAAACACCATATATTTT